This TCR beta chain was recovered during a study of CD8 T cells in ankylosing spondylitis. Notes on the study in general: Among TCR beta sequences, a motif of fewer than 10 highly homologous variants appeared characteristic of ankylosing spondylitis blood. Disease-linked clones, CD8+, were relatively rare in peripheral blood.

V lost 4 bases and J 6 bases, leaving 16 bases between the germline ends. This CDR3 comprises 15 residues. Looked up from germline, CDR1 is SGHKS and CDR2 is YYEKEE (reference sequence). Comments on this clonotype: The target antigen is unknown.

TCRdb re-analysed the 5' RACE reads in MiXCR, keeping a single row per CDR3 protein. The table lists 200,000 to 250,000 distinct CDR3 sequences, roughly a third of them singletons, with approximately 4.4% in the top ten. This receptor was identified in a male donor with ankylosing spondylitis or in good health (not recorded which). Sample: blood, either unsorted or a sorted T cell fraction (not recorded which). V is TRBV5-5 and J is TRBJ2-2, with no clear D. The CDR3 region has the DNA TGTGCCAGCAGCCCAAGCGAGTATGAATCCGGGGAGCTGTTTTTT. Amino acid sequence: CASSPSEYESGELFF. The variable domain in full, with the rest retrieved from reference TRBV5-5 and TRBJ2-2, is DAGVTQSPTHLIKTRGQQVTLRCSPISGHKSVSWYQQVLGQGPQFIFQYYEKEERGRGNFPDRFSARQFPNYSSELNVNALLLGDSALYLCASSPSEYESGELFFGEGSRLTVL.